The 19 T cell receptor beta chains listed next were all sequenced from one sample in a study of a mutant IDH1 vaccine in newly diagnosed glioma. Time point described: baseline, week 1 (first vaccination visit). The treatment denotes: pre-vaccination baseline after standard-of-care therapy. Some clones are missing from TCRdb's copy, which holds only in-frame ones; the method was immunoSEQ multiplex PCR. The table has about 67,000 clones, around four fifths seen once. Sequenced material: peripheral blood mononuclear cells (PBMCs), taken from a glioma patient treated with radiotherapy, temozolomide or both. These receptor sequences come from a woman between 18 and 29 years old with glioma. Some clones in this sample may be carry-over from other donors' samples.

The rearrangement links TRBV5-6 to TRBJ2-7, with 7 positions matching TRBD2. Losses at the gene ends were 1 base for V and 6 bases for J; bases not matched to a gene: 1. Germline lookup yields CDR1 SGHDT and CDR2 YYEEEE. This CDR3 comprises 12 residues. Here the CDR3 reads CASSLPGGEQYF. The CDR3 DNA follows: TGTGCCAGCAGCTTGCCGGGGGGCGAGCAGTACTTC.

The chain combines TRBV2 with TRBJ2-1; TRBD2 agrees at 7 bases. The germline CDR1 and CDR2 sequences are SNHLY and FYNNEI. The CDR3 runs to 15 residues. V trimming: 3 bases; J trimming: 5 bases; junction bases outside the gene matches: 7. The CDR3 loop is CASSEYAGVNNEQFF. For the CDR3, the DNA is TGTGCCAGCAGTGAGTACGCGGGAGTGAACAATGAGCAGTTCTTC.

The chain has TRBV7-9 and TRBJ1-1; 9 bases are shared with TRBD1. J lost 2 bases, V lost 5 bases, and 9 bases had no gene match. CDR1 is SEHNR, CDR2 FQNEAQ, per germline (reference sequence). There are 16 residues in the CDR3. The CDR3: CASSTYRDRDNTEAFF. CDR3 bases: TGTGCCAGCAGCACTTACCGGGACAGGGACAACACTGAAGCTTTCTTT.

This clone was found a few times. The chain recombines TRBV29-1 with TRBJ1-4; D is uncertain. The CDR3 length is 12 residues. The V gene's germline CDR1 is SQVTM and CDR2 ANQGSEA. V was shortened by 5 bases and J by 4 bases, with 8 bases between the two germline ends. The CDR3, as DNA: TGCAGCGTTTGGGCGGTTAATGAAAAACTGTTTTTT. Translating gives CSVWAVNEKLFF.

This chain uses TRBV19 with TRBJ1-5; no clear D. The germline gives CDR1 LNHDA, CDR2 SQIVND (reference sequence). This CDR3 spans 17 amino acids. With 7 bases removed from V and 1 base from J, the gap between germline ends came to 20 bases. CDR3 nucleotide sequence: TGTGCCAGTACCTTCGGGCCCACAAGGCCCAGCAATCAGCCCCAGCATTTT. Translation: CASTFGPTRPSNQPQHF.

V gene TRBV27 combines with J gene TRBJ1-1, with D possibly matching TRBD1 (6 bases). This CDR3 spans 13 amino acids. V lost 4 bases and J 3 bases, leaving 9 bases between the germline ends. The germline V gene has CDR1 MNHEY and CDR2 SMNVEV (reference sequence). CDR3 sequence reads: CASSSEGDTEAFF. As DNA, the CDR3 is TGTGCCAGCAGTTCGGAGGGGGACACTGAAGCTTTCTTT.

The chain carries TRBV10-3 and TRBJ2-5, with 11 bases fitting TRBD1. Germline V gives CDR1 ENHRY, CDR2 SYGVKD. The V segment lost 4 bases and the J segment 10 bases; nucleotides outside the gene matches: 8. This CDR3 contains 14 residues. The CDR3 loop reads CAISGSGTGGFQYF. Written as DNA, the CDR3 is TGTGCCATCAGTGGGAGTGGGACAGGGGGATTCCAGTACTTC.

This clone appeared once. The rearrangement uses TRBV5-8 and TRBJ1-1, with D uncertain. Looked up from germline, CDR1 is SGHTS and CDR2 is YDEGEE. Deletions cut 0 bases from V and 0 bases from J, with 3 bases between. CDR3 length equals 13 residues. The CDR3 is CASSLALNTEAFF. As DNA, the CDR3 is TGTGCCAGCAGCTTGGCTTTGAACACTGAAGCTTTCTTT.

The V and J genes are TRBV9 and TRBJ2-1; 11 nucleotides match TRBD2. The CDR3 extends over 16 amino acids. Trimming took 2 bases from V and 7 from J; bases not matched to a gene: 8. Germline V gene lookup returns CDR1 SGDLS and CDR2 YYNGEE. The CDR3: CASSVLAGGEGNEQFF. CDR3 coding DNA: TGTGCCAGCAGCGTCCTAGCGGGGGGCGAAGGGAATGAGCAGTTCTTC.

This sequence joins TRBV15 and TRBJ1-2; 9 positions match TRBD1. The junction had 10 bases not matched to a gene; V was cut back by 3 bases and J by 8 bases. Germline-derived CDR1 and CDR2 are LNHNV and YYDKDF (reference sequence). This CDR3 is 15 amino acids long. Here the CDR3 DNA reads TGTGCCACCAGCAGCCCAGACAGGGGGAAGTGGGGCTACACCTTC. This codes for CATSSPDRGKWGYTF.

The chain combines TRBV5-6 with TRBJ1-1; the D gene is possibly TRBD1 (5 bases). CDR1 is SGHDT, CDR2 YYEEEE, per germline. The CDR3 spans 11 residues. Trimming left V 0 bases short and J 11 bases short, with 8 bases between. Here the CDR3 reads CASSLGGGAFF. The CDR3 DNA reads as TGTGCCAGCAGCTTGGGGGGGGGTGCTTTCTTT.

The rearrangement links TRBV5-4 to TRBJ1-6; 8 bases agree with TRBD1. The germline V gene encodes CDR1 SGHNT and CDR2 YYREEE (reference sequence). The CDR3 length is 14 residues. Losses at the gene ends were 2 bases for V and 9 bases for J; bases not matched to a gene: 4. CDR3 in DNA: TGTGCCAGCAGCTTCGCGACAGGGGCTTCACCCCTCCACTTT. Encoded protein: CASSFATGASPLHF.

Here the CDR3 reads CAARSGITDTQYF. CDR3 bases: TGTGCCGCCCGGAGCGGGATCACAGATACGCAGTATTTT. J is TRBJ2-3 and V is TRBV10-3; 7 nucleotides align to TRBD2. The CDR3 runs 13 residues. The germline V gene encodes CDR1 ENHRY and CDR2 SYGVKD. V shed 11 bases and J 2 bases; nucleotides not matched to a gene: 7.

The CDR3 protein is CASSPRDRDPGELFF. In DNA, the CDR3 is TGTGCCAGCAGCCCCCGGGACAGGGATCCCGGGGAGCTGTTTTTT. The rearrangement links TRBV5-4 to TRBJ2-2; TRBD1 matches at 9 bases. The germline V gene encodes CDR1 SGHNT and CDR2 YYREEE (reference sequence). V shed 4 bases and J 6 bases; nucleotides not matched to a gene: 7. The CDR3 runs 15 residues.

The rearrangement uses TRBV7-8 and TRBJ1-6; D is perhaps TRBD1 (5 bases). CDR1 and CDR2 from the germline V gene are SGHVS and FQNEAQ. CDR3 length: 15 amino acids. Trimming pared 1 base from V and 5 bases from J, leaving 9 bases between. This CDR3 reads CASSLDGGNNSPLHF. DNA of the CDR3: TGTGCCAGCAGCTTAGACGGGGGTAATAATTCACCCCTCCACTTT. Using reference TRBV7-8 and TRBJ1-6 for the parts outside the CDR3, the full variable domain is GAGVSQSPRYKVAKRGQDVALRCDPISGHVSLFWYQQALGQGPEFLTYFQNEAQLDKSGLPSDRFFAERPEGSVSTLKIQRTQQEDSAVYLCASSLDGGNNSPLHFGNGTRLTVT.

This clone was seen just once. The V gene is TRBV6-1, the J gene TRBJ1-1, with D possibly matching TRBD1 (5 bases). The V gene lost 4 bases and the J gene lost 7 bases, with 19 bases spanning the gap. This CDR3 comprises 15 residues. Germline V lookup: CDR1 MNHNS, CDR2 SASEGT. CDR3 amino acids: CASSAFASGGGEAFF. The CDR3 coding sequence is TGTGCCAGCAGTGCCTTCGCAAGCGGGGGTGGTGAAGCTTTCTTT.

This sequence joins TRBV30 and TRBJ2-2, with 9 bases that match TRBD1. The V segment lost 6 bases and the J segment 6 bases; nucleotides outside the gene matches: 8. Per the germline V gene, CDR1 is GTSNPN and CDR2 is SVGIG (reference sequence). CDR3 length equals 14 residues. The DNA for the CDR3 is TGTGCCTGTAACAGGGGGCGCGGGGCCGGGGAGCTGTTTTTT. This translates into CACNRGRGAGELFF.

DNA of the CDR3: TGTGCCATCAGTGGACAGGGGGGGTCCTACGAGCAGTACTTC. As protein: CAISGQGGSYEQYF. This chain connects TRBV10-3 to TRBJ2-7, with 9 positions matching TRBD1. This CDR3 spans 14 amino acids. CDR1 and CDR2 from the germline V gene are ENHRY and SYGVKD. Trimming took 4 bases from V and 1 from J; bases not matched to a gene: 2.

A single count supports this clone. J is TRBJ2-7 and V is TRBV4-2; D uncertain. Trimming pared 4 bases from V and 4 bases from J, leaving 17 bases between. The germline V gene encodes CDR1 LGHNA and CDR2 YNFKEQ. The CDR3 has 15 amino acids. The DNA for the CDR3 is TGTGCCAGCAGCCTCGAGTCTGAAACAATTTACGAGCAGTACTTC. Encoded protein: CASSLESETIYEQYF.